These 20 T cell receptor beta chains came from one sample sequenced in a study of T-cell reconstitution after alpha-beta-depleted transplantation in children. During its preparation, the TCRbeta library received unique molecular identifiers. In TCRdb, the PCR reads were re-called with MiXCR into one record per CDR3 protein. The sample holds 500,000 to 750,000 distinct CDR3 sequences, around 13% seen once. The specimen comprised PBMCs, mostly from graft donor cells, sampled 360 days after TCRalphabeta/CD19-depleted stem cell transplant. The receptor set was obtained from a male patient younger than 18 who had a stem cell transplant for acute myeloid leukemia, so the T cells may come from the graft donor.

This clonotype was recorded a few times. V gene TRBV10-3 combines with J gene TRBJ2-7; unclear D gene. The length of the CDR3 is 11 residues. V dropped 3 bases and J dropped 3 bases, with 3 bases sitting between them. CDR1 and CDR2 (germline): ENHRY, SYGVKD. Written as DNA, the CDR3 is TGTGCCATCAGTGATAACTACGAGCAGTACTTC. Its protein is CAISDNYEQYF.

The chain recombines TRBV12-3 or TRBV12-4 with TRBJ2-1; possibly TRBD1 for D (5 bases). V gave up 5 bases and J gave up 5 bases, with 25 bases separating them. The CDR3 contains 18 residues. The CDR3 reads CASSKRSQGLFSNNEQFF. The CDR3 coding sequence is TGTGCCAGCAGTAAACGGAGCCAGGGTCTCTTTTCTAACAATGAGCAGTTCTTC.

This clonotype was detected ten times or more. The V gene is TRBV7-9, the J gene TRBJ2-7; 7 nucleotides align to TRBD2. With 3 bases clipped from V and 3 bases from J, the junction kept 8 bases outside the gene matches. Germline V gene lookup returns CDR1 SEHNR and CDR2 FQNEAQ (reference sequence). This CDR3 is 15 amino acids long. The CDR3 DNA reads TGTGCCAGCAGCTTTCTAGCGGCGACCCTCTACGAGCAGTACTTC. As protein: CASSFLAATLYEQYF.

At least ten counts were recorded for this clonotype. This chain links TRBV7-2 with TRBJ2-1; D is possibly TRBD2 (5 bases). Germline V gene data show CDR1 as SGHTA and CDR2 as FQGNSA. There are 15 residues in the CDR3. Trimming removed 3 bases from V and 0 bases from J, with 9 bases in between. This CDR3 is CASSFGESSYNEQFF. CDR3 coding DNA: TGTGCCAGCAGCTTTGGGGAGAGCTCCTACAATGAGCAGTTCTTC.

This clonotype has more than one count but fewer than ten. The CDR3 DNA reads as TGCGCCAGCAGCTTGGGTTTGAGAAGGCAGGGCCAAGAGACCCAGTACTTC. It codes for CASSLGLRRQGQETQYF. V is TRBV5-1 and J is TRBJ2-5, with D maybe TRBD1 (5 bases). V lost 0 bases, J lost 1 base, and 16 bases lay in between. CDR1 and CDR2 from the germline V gene are SGHRS and YFSETQ. The CDR3 runs 17 residues. The full variable domain, in which reference TRBV5-1 and TRBJ2-5 provide the parts outside the CDR3, is KAGVTQTPRYLIKTRGQQVTLSCSPISGHRSVSWYQQTPGQGLQFLFEYFSETQRNKGNFPGRFSGRQFSNSRSEMNVSTLELGDSALYLCASSLGLRRQGQETQYFGPGTRLLVL.

This clonotype was seen a few times. The chain combines TRBV2 with TRBJ2-7, with D possibly being TRBD2 (6 bases). The CDR3 length is 14 residues. The V end lost 3 bases, the J end lost 6 bases, and 15 bases lay between the germline ends. Germline CDR1 is SNHLY and CDR2 is FYNNEI. CDR3 coding DNA: TGTGCCAGCAGTGAGGCGGGACCACCGTCCGAGCAGTACTTC. Translated: CASSEAGPPSEQYF.

The chain has TRBV28 and TRBJ1-5; maybe TRBD1 (5 bases). The CDR3 has 16 residues. The germline CDR1 and CDR2 sequences are MDHEN and SYDVKM. Trimming stripped 2 bases from V and 4 bases from J, with 15 bases between. In DNA, the CDR3 is TGTGCCAGCAGTTTAGGGGCGAGGGGACCAAATCAGCCCCAGCATTTT. This translates into CASSLGARGPNQPQHF.

This clonotype was detected only a few times. This chain joins TRBV7-9 and TRBJ2-1; 14 positions match TRBD2. The CDR3 has 17 amino acids. Germline lookup yields CDR1 SEHNR and CDR2 FQNEAQ (reference sequence). The V and J ends lost 2 bases and 7 bases, in that order; junction bases with no gene match: 7. CDR3: CASSLSGLAGVMNEQFF. DNA for the CDR3: TGTGCCAGCAGCTTATCGGGACTAGCGGGGGTGATGAATGAGCAGTTCTTC.

This clonotype was observed a few times. The chain recombines TRBV20-1 with TRBJ2-7; 8 bases agree with TRBD2. With 0 bases clipped from V and 4 bases from J, the junction kept 5 bases outside the gene matches. This CDR3 contains 14 residues. Germline V lookup: CDR1 DFQATT, CDR2 SNEGSKA (reference sequence). CDR3 in amino acids: CSARDTSGRYEQYF. The CDR3 coding sequence is TGCAGTGCTAGAGATACTAGCGGCCGTTACGAGCAGTACTTC.

This chain links TRBV20-1 with TRBJ2-3; TRBD2 matches at 9 bases. The CDR3 runs to 16 residues. V was pared by 0 bases and J by 1 base, with 5 bases of the junction left unmatched. The germline CDR1 and CDR2 sequences are DFQATT and SNEGSKA (reference sequence). The CDR3 DNA is TGCAGTGCTAGAGATCGGAGCGGGAGGCGCACAGATACGCAGTATTTT. Its protein product is CSARDRSGRRTDTQYF.

In its sample, this clonotype was seen a few times. The rearrangement uses TRBV18 and TRBJ2-3; D call uncertain. V was cut by 2 bases and J by 6 bases, with 12 bases left in between. This CDR3 is 14 amino acids long. The germline V gene has CDR1 KGHSH and CDR2 LQKENI. CDR3 DNA: TGTGCCAGCTCACCATCATTACTCAGGGATACGCAGTATTTT. Amino acids: CASSPSLLRDTQYF.

The rearrangement links TRBV7-3 to TRBJ2-1; TRBD2 aligns across 7 bases. The V gene's germline CDR1 is SGHTA and CDR2 FQGTGA. The CDR3 sequence is 14 residues long. The J segment lost 8 bases and the V segment lost 5 bases, leaving 9 bases of the junction unmatched. CDR3 protein: CASSPTLGRDEQFF. CDR3 bases: TGTGCCAGCAGCCCCACCCTAGGGAGGGATGAGCAGTTCTTC.

The chain joins TRBV6-1 to TRBJ2-3; 7 nucleotides align to TRBD2. Looked up from germline, CDR1 is MNHNS and CDR2 is SASEGT. The CDR3 contains 14 residues. V lost 7 bases, J lost 0 bases, and 4 bases stayed unmatched. CDR3 protein: CASNQRDSTDTQYF. The CDR3 region has the DNA TGTGCCAGCAATCAGCGGGATAGCACAGATACGCAGTATTTT.

This chain links TRBV4-3 with TRBJ2-2, with a tentative D call TRBD2 (6 bases). The ends were cut back, 4 bases at V and 5 bases at J, with 17 bases in the middle. The CDR3 contains 16 residues. The germline CDR1 and CDR2 sequences are LGHNA and YSLEER. The CDR3 loop is CASSPQGLAGTGELFF. The CDR3 nucleotides are TGCGCCAGCAGCCCCCAAGGACTGGCGGGGACCGGGGAGCTGTTTTTT.

In the case of this clonotype: At one end the junction does not follow the germline gene, possibly because of a read error. The CDR3 region has the DNA TGCGTCCTCGGGAGGGCCTCGGTAGGGGAGCTGTTTTTT. Translation gives CVLGRASVGELFF. This chain connects TRBV7-9 to TRBJ2-2; 8 bases match TRBD2. CDR1 SEHNR and CDR2 FQNEAQ come from the germline V gene (reference sequence). The length of the CDR3 is 13 residues.

This clonotype was picked up a small number of times. The CDR3 sequence is CSARDSWLGEKLFF. DNA of the CDR3: TGCAGTGCTAGAGATTCTTGGTTGGGTGAAAAACTGTTTTTT. The rearrangement uses TRBV20-1 and TRBJ1-4; D not resolved. V lost 0 bases and J 7 bases, leaving 12 bases between the germline ends. The V gene's germline CDR1 is DFQATT and CDR2 SNEGSKA (reference sequence). There are 14 residues in the CDR3.

The sample holds a few counts of this clonotype. The rearrangement joins TRBV9 to TRBJ1-1, with D hard to call. V was trimmed by 0 bases and J by 2 bases, leaving 8 bases between them. The CDR3 contains 14 residues. The germline gives CDR1 SGDLS, CDR2 YYNGEE. CDR3 nucleotides: TGTGCCAGCAGCGTAGAATTAACTAACACTGAAGCTTTCTTT. It is translated as CASSVELTNTEAFF.

This clonotype was counted only a few times. V is TRBV3-1 and J is TRBJ1-5, with D possibly TRBD1 on 6 matching bases. Per germline, CDR1 LGHDT and CDR2 YNNKEL (reference sequence). Trimming stripped 5 bases from V and 1 base from J, with 9 bases between. The CDR3 is made up of 14 amino acids. CDR3 amino acids: CASSAGHSNQPQHF. CDR3 nucleotide sequence: TGTGCCAGCAGCGCGGGACACAGCAATCAGCCCCAGCATTTT. Supplemented by reference TRBV3-1 and TRBJ1-5, the full variable domain reads DTAVSQTPKYLVTQMGNDKSIKCEQNLGHDTMYWYKQDSKKFLKIMFSYNNKELIINETVPNRFSPKSPDKAHLNLHINSLELGDSAVYFCASSAGHSNQPQHFGDGTRLSIL.

This clonotype occurred a few times. The V gene is TRBV5-1, the J gene TRBJ2-2; D might be TRBD2 (6 bases). The V and J ends lost 3 bases and 6 bases respectively, with 18 bases between them. CDR1 is SGHRS and CDR2 is YFSETQ in the germline V gene. This CDR3 comprises 16 residues. Here the CDR3 DNA reads TGCGCCAGCAGCTCGGTCGGGGGTTTGGCTTCCGGGGAGCTGTTTTTT. This sequence encodes CASSSVGGLASGELFF.

This clonotype was detected a few times. This rearrangement joins TRBV5-1 to TRBJ2-7; D is unresolved. V shed 1 base and J shed 5 bases, with 7 bases lying between them. The CDR3 loop spans 12 amino acids. Germline values: CDR1 SGHRS, CDR2 YFSETQ. The DNA of the CDR3 is TGCGCCAGCAGCTTGAGCGTCAACGAGCAGTACTTC. As protein: CASSLSVNEQYF.